These T cell receptor beta chains were read from a single sample in a study of T cells expressing NK-cell markers. Reprocessing the 5' RACE reads, TCRdb reports a single entry for every CDR3 protein and omits DNA. Recorded here are around 470,000 distinct CDR3 sequences; the top ten clones represent roughly 1.4%. The specimen sequenced was blood T cells: a sorted CD56 or NKG2C T cell subset, CD4+ or CD8+ T cells, or bulk PBMC T cells (not recorded which). The receptors stem from a woman in her fifties or sixties in good health. Each CDR3 is given with its conserved first and last residue.

v_call	j_call	cdr3_aa
TRBV10-3	TRBJ2-1	CAISYRTSGRVVTYNEQFF
TRBV19	TRBJ1-2	CASTSPHGGYTF
TRBV20-1	TRBJ2-3	CSARKGQGLVDTQYF
TRBV19	TRBJ2-6	CASSMSSSSGANVLTF
TRBV9	TRBJ2-3	CASSVTGGVDTQYF
TRBV15	TRBJ1-3	CATSLGGTGNTIYF
TRBV10-2	TRBJ2-7	CASSAITGTGGYEQYF
TRBV6-4	TRBJ1-4	CASSDPGASNEKLFF
TRBV4-1	TRBJ2-1	CASKKVATYNEQFF
TRBV29-1	TRBJ2-1	CSVDRDFRQQFF
TRBV7-8	TRBJ1-1	CASSSPVEAEAFF
TRBV5-4	TRBJ2-3	CASSRTGEGTDTQYF